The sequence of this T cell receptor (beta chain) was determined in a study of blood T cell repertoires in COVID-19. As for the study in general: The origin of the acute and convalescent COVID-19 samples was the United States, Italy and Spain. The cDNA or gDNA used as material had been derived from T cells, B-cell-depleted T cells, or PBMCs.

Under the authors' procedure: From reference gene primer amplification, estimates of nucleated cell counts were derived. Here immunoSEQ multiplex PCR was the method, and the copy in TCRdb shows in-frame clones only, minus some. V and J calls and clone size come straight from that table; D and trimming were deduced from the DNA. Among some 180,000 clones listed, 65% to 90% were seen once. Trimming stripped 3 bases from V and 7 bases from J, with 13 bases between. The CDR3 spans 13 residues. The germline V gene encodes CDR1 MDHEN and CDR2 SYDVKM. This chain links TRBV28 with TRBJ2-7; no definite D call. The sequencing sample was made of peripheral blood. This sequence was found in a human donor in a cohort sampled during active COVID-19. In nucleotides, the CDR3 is TGTGCCAGCAGTTTCCCCGGTGGGCCTGAGCAGTACTTC. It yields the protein CASSFPGGPEQYF.